Given below is one T cell receptor beta chain in context. What it recognizes is unknown. The source of the sample is a study of cytomegalovirus exposure and HLA in healthy donors. From germline, CDR1 is SGHAT and CDR2 FQNNGV. J lost 0 bases, V lost 4 bases, and 2 bases had no gene match. This CDR3 comprises 15 residues. Only in-frame clones appear in the TCRdb table, and some are missing; sequencing was by immunoSEQ multiplex PCR. The repertoire has 130,000 to 150,000 clones, about nine tenths of them found once; the top ten carry about 2.8%. Overall study findings and caveats: For cytomegalovirus status, the classifier reportedly gave diagnoses with high specificity and sensitivity. The study put some 150 TCR beta chains on its list as cytomegalovirus-associated. Specificity for CMV antigens was confirmed in vitro for a few of the CMV-associated chains.

V usage is TRBV11-2 and J usage is TRBJ2-2, with 7 bases fitting TRBD1. The sample taken for sequencing was PBMCs. The clonotype originates from a man aged 18 to 29 in good health and CMV-seronegative. As DNA, the CDR3 is TGTGCCAGCAGCTACGGGACAGCGAACACCGGGGAGCTGTTTTTT. This gives the protein CASSYGTANTGELFF.